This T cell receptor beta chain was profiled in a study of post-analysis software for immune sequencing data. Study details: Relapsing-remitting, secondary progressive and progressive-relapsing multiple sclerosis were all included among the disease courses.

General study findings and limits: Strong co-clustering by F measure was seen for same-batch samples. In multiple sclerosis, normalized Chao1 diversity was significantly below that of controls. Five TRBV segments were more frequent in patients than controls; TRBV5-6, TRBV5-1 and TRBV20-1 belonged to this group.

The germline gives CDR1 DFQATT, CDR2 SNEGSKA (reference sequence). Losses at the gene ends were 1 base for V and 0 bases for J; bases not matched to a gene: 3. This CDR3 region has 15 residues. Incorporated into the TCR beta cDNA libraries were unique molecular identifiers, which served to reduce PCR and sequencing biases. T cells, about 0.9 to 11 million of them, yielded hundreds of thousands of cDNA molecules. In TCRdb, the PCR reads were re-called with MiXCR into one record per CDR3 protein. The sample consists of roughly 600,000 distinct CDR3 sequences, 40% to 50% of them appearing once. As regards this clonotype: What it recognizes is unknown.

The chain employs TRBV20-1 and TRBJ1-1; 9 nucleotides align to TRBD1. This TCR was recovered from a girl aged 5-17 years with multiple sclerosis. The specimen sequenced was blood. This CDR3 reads CSARARQGVNTEAFF. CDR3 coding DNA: TGCAGTGCTAGAGCCAGACAGGGGGTGAACACTGAAGCTTTCTTT.